Included here is one T cell receptor (beta chain) sequence, with context. Adult Caucasians living in Nashville, Tennessee made up all of the donors. In unsorted samples, genomic DNA was obtained using roughly 99 million PBMCs. Genomic DNA from each subset was divided evenly over several immunoSEQ plates. Clones were sequenced by immunoSEQ multiplex PCR, and TCRdb holds only the in-frame ones, with some missing. The sample shows about 490,000 clones, around 80% of them seen only once. The germline gives CDR1 SGHVS, CDR2 FQNEAQ. Trimming shortened V by 5 bases and J by 0 bases, and 4 bases separated the two germline ends. The CDR3 consists of 13 residues. The data derive from a study of shared clonotypes between healthy human individuals. Across the whole study: A couple of women and a few men aged 18 to 49 made up the donors.

Sequenced sample: PBMCs. The V gene is TRBV7-8, the J gene TRBJ1-4; D unresolved. The sequence derives from a woman in her forties in good health. Some clones in this sample may be carry-over from other donors' samples. As DNA, the CDR3 is TGTGCCAGCAGCCCGACAACTAATGAAAAACTGTTTTTT. Translated: CASSPTTNEKLFF.